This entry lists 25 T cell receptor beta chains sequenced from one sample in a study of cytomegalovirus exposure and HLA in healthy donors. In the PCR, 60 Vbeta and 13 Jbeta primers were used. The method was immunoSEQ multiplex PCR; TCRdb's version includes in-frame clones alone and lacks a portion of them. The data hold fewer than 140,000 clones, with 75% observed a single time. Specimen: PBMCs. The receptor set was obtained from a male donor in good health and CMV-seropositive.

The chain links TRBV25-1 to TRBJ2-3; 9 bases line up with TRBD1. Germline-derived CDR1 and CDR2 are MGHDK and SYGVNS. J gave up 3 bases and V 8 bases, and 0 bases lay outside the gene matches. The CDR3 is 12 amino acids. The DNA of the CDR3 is TGTGCCAGCGGACAGGGGACAGATACGCAGTATTTT. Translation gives CASGQGTDTQYF. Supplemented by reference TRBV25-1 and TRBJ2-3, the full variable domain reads EADIYQTPRYLVIGTGKKITLECSQTMGHDKMYWYQQDPGMELHLIHYSYGVNSTEKGDLSSESTVSRIRTEHFPLTLESARPSHTSQYLCASGQGTDTQYFGPGTRLTVL.

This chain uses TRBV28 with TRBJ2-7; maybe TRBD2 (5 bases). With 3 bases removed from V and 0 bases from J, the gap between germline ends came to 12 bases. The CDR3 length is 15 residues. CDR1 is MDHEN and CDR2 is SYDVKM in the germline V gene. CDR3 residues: CASSFGLGSSYEQYF. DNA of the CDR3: TGTGCCAGCAGTTTCGGTCTTGGGAGCTCCTACGAGCAGTACTTC.

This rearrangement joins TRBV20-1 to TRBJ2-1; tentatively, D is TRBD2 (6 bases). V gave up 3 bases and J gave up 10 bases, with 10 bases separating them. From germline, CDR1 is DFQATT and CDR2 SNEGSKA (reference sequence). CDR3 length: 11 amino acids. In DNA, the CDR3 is TGCAGTGCTAGTCCGAGCGGGGAGCAGTTCTTC. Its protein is CSASPSGEQFF.

The CDR3 region has the DNA TGCGCCAGCAGCCAAGATAGGGGGACAGGGGGAGACGAGCAGTACTTC. It specifies CASSQDRGTGGDEQYF. The genes are TRBV4-3 and TRBJ2-5, with 11 positions matching TRBD1. The J call may be faulty, since TRBJ2-7 better matches the DNA end. CDR3 length equals 16 residues. Germline V gene data show CDR1 as LGHNA and CDR2 as YSLEER.

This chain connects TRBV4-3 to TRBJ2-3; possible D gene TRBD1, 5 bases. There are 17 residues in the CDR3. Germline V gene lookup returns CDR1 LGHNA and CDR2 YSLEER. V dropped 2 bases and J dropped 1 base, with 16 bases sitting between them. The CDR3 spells CASSQRFWTRGTDTQYF. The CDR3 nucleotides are TGCGCCAGCAGCCAAAGATTCTGGACACGGGGCACAGATACGCAGTATTTT.

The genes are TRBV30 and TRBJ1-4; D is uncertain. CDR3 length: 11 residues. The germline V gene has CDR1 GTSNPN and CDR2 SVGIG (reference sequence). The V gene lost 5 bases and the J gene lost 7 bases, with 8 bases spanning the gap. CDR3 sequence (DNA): TGTGCCTGGGGCAGGTTTGAAAAACTGTTTTTT. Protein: CAWGRFEKLFF. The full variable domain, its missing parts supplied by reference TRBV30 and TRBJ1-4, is SQTIHQWPATLVQPVGSPLSLECTVEGTSNPNLYWYRQAAGRGLQLLFYSVGIGQISSEVPQNLSASRPQDRQFILSSKKLLLSDSGFYLCAWGRFEKLFFGSGTQLSVL.

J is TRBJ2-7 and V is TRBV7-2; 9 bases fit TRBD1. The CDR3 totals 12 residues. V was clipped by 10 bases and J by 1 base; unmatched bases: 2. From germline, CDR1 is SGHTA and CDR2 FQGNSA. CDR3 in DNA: TGTGCCATACAGGGGGCTTCCTACGAGCAGTACTTC. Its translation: CAIQGASYEQYF.

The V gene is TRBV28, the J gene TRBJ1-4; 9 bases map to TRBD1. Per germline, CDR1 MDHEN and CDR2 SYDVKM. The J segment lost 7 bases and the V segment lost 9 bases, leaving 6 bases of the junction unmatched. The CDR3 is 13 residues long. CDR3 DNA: TGTGCCAGTTTCGGGACAGGGCTTGAAAAACTGTTTTTT. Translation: CASFGTGLEKLFF.

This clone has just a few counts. This chain's CDR3 is CASQGLGGGTDTQYF. The CDR3 nucleotides are TGCGCCAGCCAGGGTTTAGGGGGCGGCACAGATACGCAGTATTTT. The chain is built from TRBV5-1 and TRBJ2-3, with TRBD1 identical over 7 bases. J lost 1 base, V lost 7 bases, and 9 bases had no gene match. CDR3 length: 15 amino acids. Per germline, CDR1 SGHRS and CDR2 YFSETQ.

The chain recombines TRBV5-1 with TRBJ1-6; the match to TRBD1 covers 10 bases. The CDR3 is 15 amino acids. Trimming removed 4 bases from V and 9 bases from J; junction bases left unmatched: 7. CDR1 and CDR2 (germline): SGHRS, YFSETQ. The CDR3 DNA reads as TGCGCCAGCAGCCCCGAGGACAGGGGGAGTTCACCCCTCCACTTT. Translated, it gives CASSPEDRGSSPLHF. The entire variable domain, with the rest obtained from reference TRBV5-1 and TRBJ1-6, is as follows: KAGVTQTPRYLIKTRGQQVTLSCSPISGHRSVSWYQQTPGQGLQFLFEYFSETQRNKGNFPGRFSGRQFSNSRSEMNVSTLELGDSALYLCASSPEDRGSSPLHFGNGTRLTVT.

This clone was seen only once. CDR3 nucleotides: TGTGCCAGCAACCGCGGGACGTCAGGGGCCAACGTCCTGACTTTC. Its protein is CASNRGTSGANVLTF. V is TRBV28 and J is TRBJ2-6; the D gene is possibly TRBD2 (6 bases). The V gene's germline CDR1 is MDHEN and CDR2 SYDVKM. This CDR3 is 15 amino acids long. The ends were cut back, 7 bases at V and 4 bases at J, with 14 bases in the middle. Filled out from reference TRBV28 and TRBJ2-6, the complete variable domain reads DVKVTQSSRYLVKRTGEKVFLECVQDMDHENMFWYRQDPGLGLRLIYFSYDVKMKEKGDIPEGYSVSREKKERFSLILESASTNQTSMYLCASNRGTSGANVLTFGAGSRLTVL.

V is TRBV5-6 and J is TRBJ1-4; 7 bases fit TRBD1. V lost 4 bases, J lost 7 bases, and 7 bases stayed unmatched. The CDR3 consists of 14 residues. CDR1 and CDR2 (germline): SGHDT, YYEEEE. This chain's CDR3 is CASSDDRASEKLFF. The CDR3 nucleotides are TGTGCCAGCAGCGATGACAGGGCGAGTGAAAAACTGTTTTTT.

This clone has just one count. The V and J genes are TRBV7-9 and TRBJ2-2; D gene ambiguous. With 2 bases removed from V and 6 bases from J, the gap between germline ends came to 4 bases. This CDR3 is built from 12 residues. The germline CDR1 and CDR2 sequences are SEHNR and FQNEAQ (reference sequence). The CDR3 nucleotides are TGTGCCAGCAGCTTAACAGCCGGGGAGCTGTTTTTT. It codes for CASSLTAGELFF.

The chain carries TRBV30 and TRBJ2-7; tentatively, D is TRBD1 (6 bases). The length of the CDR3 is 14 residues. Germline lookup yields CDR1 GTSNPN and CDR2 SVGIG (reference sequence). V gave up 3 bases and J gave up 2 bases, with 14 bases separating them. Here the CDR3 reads CAWRDSHSPYEQYF. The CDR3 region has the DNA TGTGCCTGGAGGGACAGCCACTCTCCCTACGAGCAGTACTTC.

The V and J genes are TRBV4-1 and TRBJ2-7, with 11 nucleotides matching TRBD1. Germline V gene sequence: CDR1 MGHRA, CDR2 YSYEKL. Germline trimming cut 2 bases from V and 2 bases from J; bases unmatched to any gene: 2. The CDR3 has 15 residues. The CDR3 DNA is TGCGCCAGCAGCCAACAGGACAGGGGGCCCTACGAGCAGTACTTC. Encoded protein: CASSQQDRGPYEQYF.

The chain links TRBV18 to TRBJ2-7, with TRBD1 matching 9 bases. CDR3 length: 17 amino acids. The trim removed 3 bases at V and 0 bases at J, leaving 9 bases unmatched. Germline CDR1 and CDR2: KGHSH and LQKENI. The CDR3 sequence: CASSPDRQGGNSYEQYF. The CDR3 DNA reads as TGTGCCAGCTCACCCGATCGACAGGGGGGCAACTCCTACGAGCAGTACTTC.

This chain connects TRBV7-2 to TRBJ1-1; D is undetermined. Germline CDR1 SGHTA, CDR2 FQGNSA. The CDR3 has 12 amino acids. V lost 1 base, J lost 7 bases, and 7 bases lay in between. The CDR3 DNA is TGTGCCAGCAGCTTAGATCGGGGTGAAGCTTTCTTT. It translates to CASSLDRGEAFF.

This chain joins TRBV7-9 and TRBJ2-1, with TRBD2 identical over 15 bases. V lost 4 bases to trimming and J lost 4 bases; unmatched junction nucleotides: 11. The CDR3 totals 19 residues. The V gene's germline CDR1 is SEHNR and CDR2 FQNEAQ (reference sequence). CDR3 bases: TGTGCCAGCAGCTCTGGACTAGCGGGAGGGCCATACTCTTACAATGAGCAGTTCTTC. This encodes CASSSGLAGGPYSYNEQFF.

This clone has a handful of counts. The CDR3 DNA reads as TGCGCCAGCAGCCCCTTACAGCAGAATTCACCCCTCCACTTT. Its translation is CASSPLQQNSPLHF. The chain links TRBV4-1 to TRBJ1-6, with D hard to call. Trimming pared 4 bases from V and 7 bases from J, leaving 11 bases between. The CDR3 sequence is 14 residues long. CDR1 is MGHRA and CDR2 is YSYEKL in the germline V gene.

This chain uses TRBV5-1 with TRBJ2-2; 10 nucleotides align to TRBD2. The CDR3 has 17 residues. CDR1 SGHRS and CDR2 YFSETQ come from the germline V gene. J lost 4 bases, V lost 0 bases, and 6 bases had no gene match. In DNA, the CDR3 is TGCGCCAGCAGCTTGGCCAGCGGGGGGGTGAGCACCGGGGAGCTGTTTTTT. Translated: CASSLASGGVSTGELFF.

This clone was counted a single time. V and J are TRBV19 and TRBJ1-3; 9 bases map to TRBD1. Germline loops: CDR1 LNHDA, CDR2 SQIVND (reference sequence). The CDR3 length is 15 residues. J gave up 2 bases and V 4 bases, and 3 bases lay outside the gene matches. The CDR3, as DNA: TGTGCCAGTAGTACGGACAGGGGACCTGGAAACACCATATATTTT. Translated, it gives CASSTDRGPGNTIYF.

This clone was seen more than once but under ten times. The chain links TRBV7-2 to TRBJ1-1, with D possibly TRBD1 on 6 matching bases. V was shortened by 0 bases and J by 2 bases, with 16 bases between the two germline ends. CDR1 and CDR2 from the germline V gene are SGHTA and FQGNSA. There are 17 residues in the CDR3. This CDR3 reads CASSLARTVEANTEAFF. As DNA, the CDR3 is TGTGCCAGCAGCTTAGCTAGGACAGTGGAGGCCAACACTGAAGCTTTCTTT.

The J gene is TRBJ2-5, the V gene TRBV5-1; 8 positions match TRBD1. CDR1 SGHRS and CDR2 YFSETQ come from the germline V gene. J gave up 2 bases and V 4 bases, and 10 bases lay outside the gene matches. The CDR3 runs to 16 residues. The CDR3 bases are TGCGCCAGCAGCCCCCAGGGGACAGGCGGACAAGAGACCCAGTACTTC. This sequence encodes CASSPQGTGGQETQYF.

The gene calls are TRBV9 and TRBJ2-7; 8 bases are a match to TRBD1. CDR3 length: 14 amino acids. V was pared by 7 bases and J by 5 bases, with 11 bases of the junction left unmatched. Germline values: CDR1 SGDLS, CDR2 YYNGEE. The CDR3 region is CASAGQGGVNEQYF. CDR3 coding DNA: TGTGCCAGCGCCGGACAGGGTGGGGTCAACGAGCAGTACTTC.

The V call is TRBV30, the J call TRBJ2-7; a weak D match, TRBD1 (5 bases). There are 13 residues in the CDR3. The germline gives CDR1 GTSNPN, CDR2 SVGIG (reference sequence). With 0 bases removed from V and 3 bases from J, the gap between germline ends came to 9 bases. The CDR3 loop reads CAWSVGDSYEQYF. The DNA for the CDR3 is TGTGCCTGGAGTGTAGGAGACAGCTACGAGCAGTACTTC.